At least ten counts were recorded for the clone carrying this T cell receptor (beta chain). Its target is unknown. RNA transcripts were the template, and TCR beta CDR3 regions were amplified from them. In the first round, RT-PCR was carried out with HTBI primers, and a multiplex PCR formed the second round. TCRdb re-analysed the multiplex PCR reads in MiXCR, keeping a single row per CDR3 protein. The sample includes some 360,000 distinct CDR3 sequences, 17% of them seen just once. This record belongs to a study of Graves' ophthalmopathy and Graves' hyperthyroidism. General study findings and limits: Sensitivity of over 60% and specificity of under 85% were achieved by the model that predicted ophthalmopathy progression.

The CDR3 sequence is 14 residues long. V trimming: 5 bases; J trimming: 5 bases; junction bases outside the gene matches: 8. Germline V gives CDR1 SGHTA, CDR2 FQGNSA. Aged 18 to 65, the patients with hyperthyroidism had under 2 months' duration and were newly diagnosed. Lactation, pregnancy, uncontrolled infections and other autoimmune diseases were all grounds for excluding patients. Material: peripheral blood. This TCR came from an adult woman with stable Graves' hyperthyroidism. The chain links TRBV7-2 to TRBJ2-5; 7 bases fit TRBD1. CDR3 DNA: TGTGCCAGCAGCGAAAGGGGGCGCCGGGAGACCCAGTACTTC. This gives the protein CASSERGRRETQYF.